The sequence of this T cell receptor beta chain was determined in a study of regulatory T cells in long-lasting Graves disease. Arm-PCR of CDR3 regions and iRepertoire HTBI primers were used to build TCR beta libraries. TCRdb reprocessed the multiplex PCR reads via MiXCR and lists one record per CDR3 protein. The profile shows around 400,000 distinct CDR3 sequences, 15% to 18% of them singletons. CDR3 length: 14 residues. Trimming left V 0 bases short and J 4 bases short, with 8 bases between. Germline V gene sequence: CDR1 SGDLS, CDR2 YYNGEE. Study conclusions and caveats: There was favoring of TRBV28, TRBJ1-2 and TRBJ2-5 in persistent disease.

In the case of this clonotype: Its cognate antigen is unknown.

As for time point: newly diagnosed GD, antithyroid drugs for less than 3 months. PBMCs provided the RNA from which the TCR library was made. Patient provenance is recorded as an endocrinology department in Xi'an, China. The receptor comes from a female donor with Graves disease. The genes are TRBV9 and TRBJ2-1, with D maybe TRBD2 (5 bases). Sample: peripheral blood mononuclear cells (PBMCs), taken at new diagnosis, from a patient treated with antithyroid drugs. The CDR3 sequence is CASSVAEGYNEQFF. The CDR3 DNA sequence: TGTGCCAGCAGCGTAGCTGAGGGTTACAATGAGCAGTTCTTC. Based on the CDR3 plus reference TRBV9 and TRBJ2-1, the full variable domain is DSGVTQTPKHLITATGQRVTLRCSPRSGDLSVYWYQQSLDQGLQFLIQYYNGEERAKGNILERFSAQQFPDLHSELNLSSLELGDSALYFCASSVAEGYNEQFFGPGTRLTVL.